The rows below give T cell receptor beta chains drawn from one sample of a study of blood T cell repertoires in COVID-19. Sequenced by immunoSEQ multiplex PCR; TCRdb stores in-frame clones only, minus some. The repertoire has roughly 250,000 clones, approximately 90% of them found once; the top ten carry around 0.85%. Input material: PBMCs or T cells enriched from blood (not recorded which). Every receptor here comes from a man aged 50-60 years who had been exposed to COVID-19. CDR3s leave out the opening cysteine and the closing phenylalanine or tryptophan.

v_call cdr3_aa
TRBV4-1 ASSPSGGVYNEQF
TRBV14 ASSLGQGFHEQF
TRBV3-1/TRBV3-2 ASSQRQIGYFFGNTIY
TRBV5-1 ASSQDGTEQY
TRBV5-4 ASSLYQDTEAF
TRBV6-9 ASSSTSGRDTQY
TRBV24-1 ATSDLTGGETGELF
TRBV2 ASSIGARSVPTEAF
TRBV25-1 ASSGGQGYTGELF
TRBV5-4 ASSSGTGLFSGYT
TRBV5-8 ASSPWSRATNEKLF
TRBV2 ASSEFRNSPLH
TRBV10-2 ASSGEGGIYGYT
TRBV28 ASSLSAGTRKLVLR
TRBV10-1 ASVGDRGHRELF
TRBV6-5 ASSYRRGSVAEAF
TRBV2 AGGTGVTGELF
TRBV5-1 ASSRGRLSYNSPLH
TRBV18 ASSPPAVEETQY
TRBV28 ASSLTGGTEAF
TRBV24-1 ATSVNRAESYNEQF
TRBV29-1 SARGQLNEKLF
TRBV6-7 ASSYWQGARGYT
TRBV6-6 ASSSGSESPGYT
TRBV19 ASGRTGSTGQPQH
TRBV10-3 ATGGRKNTEAF
TRBV5-1 ASSLGDRGVEGYT
TRBV27 ASSPLDSQETQY
TRBV5-1 ASSLGLNRHGYT
TRBV19 ASSIGQGYTEAF
TRBV18 ASSPRPGTGDSSPLH
TRBV28 ASSSPGFNEKLF
TRBV19 ASSVSGSSYNEQF
TRBV25-1 ASSELRDSYNEQF
TRBV11-3 ASSLSGLNTEAF
TRBV11-3 ASSLSPGLATNEKLF
TRBV5-4 ASSPRRTGMGYT
TRBV11-2 ASSSLAGGRLGEQF
TRBV11-3 ASSLVLAASDEQF
TRBV28 ASSTRAGGTDTQY
TRBV6-2/TRBV6-3 ASSYSPVVGQRYGYT
TRBV6-6 ASSSPGGGYT
TRBV13 ASSDSGRVEGYGYT
TRBV20-1 SASVGQGYT
TRBV19 ASSPGLFRVDYGYT
TRBV18 ASSPATGLDQPQH
TRBV15 ATSRSLSDRYGEDTQY
TRBV7-9 ASSQVVLEAF
TRBV9 ASSVSAMNTEAF
TRBV5-1 ASSLGLAGGDTGELF
TRBV11-2 ASSLGPPSAAYEQY
TRBV7-3 ASSKGNGDTQY